This paragraph reports one T cell receptor beta chain. Its antigen is unidentified. TRB rearrangements spanning V, D and J were amplified using mixed TRB-A/B primers. MiXCR, run by TCRdb on the multiplex PCR reads, gives a single entry per CDR3 protein. This sample has thousands of distinct CDR3 sequences; 25% occur once, and the top ten carry roughly 36%. This record comes from a study of T cell repertoires in aging, cancer and after chemotherapy. Findings and limits, study-wide: No conclusions about immunological memory after chemotherapy can be drawn from the repertoire data. Across the chemotherapy interval, each cancer cohort showed higher median generation probability, suggesting thymic rebound.

TCR beta rearrangements were amplified from peripheral blood genomic DNA. Trimming took off 0 bases at V and 0 bases at J, with 7 bases between the two ends. CDR3 size: 14 residues. Germline CDR1 and CDR2: SGDLS and YYNGEE. Sequenced input: blood. The V call is TRBV9, the J call TRBJ2-7; D unresolved. The clonotype originates from a human donor with a solid tumor. Here the CDR3 DNA reads TGTGCCAGCAGCGTAGATGGCAGCTCCTACGAGCAGTACTTC. It specifies CASSVDGSSYEQYF.